The 2 T cell receptor beta chains below come from one sample, sequenced in a study of cytomegalovirus exposure and HLA in healthy donors. Primers: 60 Vbeta forward and 13 Jbeta reverse. Assay: immunoSEQ multiplex PCR; the TCRdb copy retains only in-frame clones and omits some. The data contain roughly 160,000 clones, 80% to 90% of them seen just once; the ten biggest clones take up about 2.4%. The sample was PBMCs. The source of these receptors is a male donor in good health and CMV-seronegative.

V is TRBV27 and J is TRBJ1-2; possible D gene TRBD1, 6 bases. The CDR3 has 17 residues. The V and J ends lost 2 bases and 2 bases respectively, with 18 bases between them. Germline V gives CDR1 MNHEY, CDR2 SMNVEV (reference sequence). The CDR3 region is CASSLTGFITKNYGYTF. The CDR3 DNA reads TGTGCCAGCAGTTTAACAGGGTTTATAACTAAAAACTATGGCTACACCTTC.

V gene TRBV19 combines with J gene TRBJ2-7, with a possible D match to TRBD1 (6 bases). This CDR3 has 15 residues. CDR1 and CDR2 from the germline V gene are LNHDA and SQIVND (reference sequence). The ends were cut back, 1 base at V and 2 bases at J, with 12 bases in the middle. CDR3 loop: CASSIADRKTYEQYF. In DNA, the CDR3 is TGTGCCAGTAGTATAGCCGACAGGAAGACCTACGAGCAGTACTTC.